This T cell receptor (beta chain) was found in a study of beta chain bispecific antibodies for T cell cancers (dated by TCRdb to the early 2020s). For context, the study as a whole: Healthy donor T cells were cocultured with T cell leukemia lines and bispecific antibodies, and TRBV sequencing of the surviving cells was then used to measure how much each TRBV family was depleted. Surface TRBV12 (TRBV12-3) was expressed by Jurkat cells, and surface TRBV5-5 was expressed by HPB-ALL cells. Study-wide conclusions, independent of this receptor: Compared with anti-CD19, anti-TRBV12 exposure reduced the TRBV12-3 share of total TRBV signal by 98.9%; TRBV12-4 fell about 38%, not significantly. Every sequenced sample was a mix of normal T cells and leukemia cell line cells, and most of the targeted TRBV signal originated from the leukemia cells instead of the normal T cells. Cross-reactivity of the anti-TRBV5-5 antibody with TRBV5-6 was attributed to high sequence similarity between the two genes. Except for the targeted genes and closely related genes, all other TRBV family members appeared to be unaffected by the TRBV-directed bispecific antibodies.

Sample treatment or condition, as interpreted from the label and publication: alpha-V12: anti-TRBV12 scFv linked to anti-CD3 scFv. T cells were expanded from blood mononuclear cells with anti-CD3 antibody OKT3 or CD3/CD28 Dynabeads for 2 to 3 days. For the anti-TRBV12 bispecific sample, Jurkat leukemia cells were cocultured with normal T cells, and the comparison was a control coculture using an anti-CD19 bispecific. The expanded T cells were grown in RPMI 1640 containing roughly 10% fetal bovine serum, recombinant human IL-2 (100 IU/ml) and IL-7 (around 5 ng/ml). Each coculture mixed some 5 x 10^4 target cells and some 5 x 10^4 normal T cells with bispecific antibody in 85 to 100 ul and was incubated at 37 degrees C for approximately 17 hours. Every bispecific antibody was made of two single-chain variable fragments expressed in a single-chain diabody format with a His tag. Effector T cells came from healthy human donors; peripheral blood mononuclear cells were isolated from leukapheresis samples by Ficoll density gradient centrifugation.

The CDR3 spans 13 residues, from the cysteine through the phenylalanine. Kept here is only the CDR3 DNA, which spans 39 bases and is read in frame from base 1. The germline V gene (reference sequence) gives CDR1 as DFQATT and CDR2 as SNEGSKA. Trimming removed 6 bases from V and 4 bases from J; the gene matches leave 9 bases unexplained. This clonotype was seen many times. Its antigen is not yet known. The record has no base qualities; no much larger clone is one base away. Unique molecular identifier barcodes were incorporated into the libraries and were used for clonotype quantification. Qiagen AllPrep DNA/RNA Micro kits were used to isolate total RNA, and an Agilent TapeStation was used to check RNA quality. TCR beta libraries were constructed by 5' RACE, in which cDNA synthesis was followed by two PCR steps with TCR beta constant-region gene-specific primers. Sequencing of the TCR beta libraries was done on an Illumina MiSeq platform. For the original study's pipeline: MIGEC, MiXCR and VDJtools were used to process the reads. Clonotype frequency was calculated as the fraction of unique molecular identifiers assigned to a given clonotype among all unique molecular identifiers in the sample. Nonfunctional TRBV genes classified in IMGT as pseudogenes or open reading frames, for example TRBV1, TRBV12-1 and TRBV21, were left out. TCRdb redid the processing of the public reads, applying fastp at Q25 and MiXCR, and retained in-frame beta chains. Under each unique CDR3 protein, matching rows form one entry showing the most common genes and DNA. The V and J calls were determined by TCRdb, not by the authors. The sample has about 20,000 distinct CDR3 sequences on record, 2% to 2.5% of them singletons. Under 5.5% of the sample belongs to the ten largest clones.

The receptor's source is a human donor in good health. Some clones in this sample may be carry-over from other donors' samples. The chain employs TRBV20-1 and TRBJ2-7, with 7 bases in between that match TRBD1. Sequences were derived from healthy donor T cells cultured with leukemia cells, sampled from a culture containing a bispecific antibody targeting TCR Vbeta12. CDR3 loop: CSALQGIEYEQYF. The nucleotide sequence is given as TGCAGTGCCTTACAGGGGATTGAATACGAGCAGTACTTC.